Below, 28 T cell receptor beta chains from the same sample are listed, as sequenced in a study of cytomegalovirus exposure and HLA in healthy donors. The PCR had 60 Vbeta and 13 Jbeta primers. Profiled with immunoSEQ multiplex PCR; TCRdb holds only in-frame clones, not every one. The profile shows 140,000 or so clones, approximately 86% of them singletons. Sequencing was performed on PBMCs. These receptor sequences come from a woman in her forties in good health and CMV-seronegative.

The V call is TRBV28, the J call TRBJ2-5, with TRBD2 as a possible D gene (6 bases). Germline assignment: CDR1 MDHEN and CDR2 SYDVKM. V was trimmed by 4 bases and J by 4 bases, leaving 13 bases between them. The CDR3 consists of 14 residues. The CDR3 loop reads CASSSTRAGETQYF. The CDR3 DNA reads TGTGCCAGCAGTTCGACTAGAGCTGGAGAGACCCAGTACTTC. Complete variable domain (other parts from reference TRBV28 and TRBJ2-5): DVKVTQSSRYLVKRTGEKVFLECVQDMDHENMFWYRQDPGLGLRLIYFSYDVKMKEKGDIPEGYSVSREKKERFSLILESASTNQTSMYLCASSSTRAGETQYFGPGTRLLVL.

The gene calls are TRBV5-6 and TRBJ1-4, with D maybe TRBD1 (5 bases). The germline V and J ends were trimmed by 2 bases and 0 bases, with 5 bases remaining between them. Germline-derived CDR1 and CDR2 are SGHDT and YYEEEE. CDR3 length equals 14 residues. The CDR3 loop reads CASSLGATNEKLFF. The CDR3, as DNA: TGTGCCAGCAGCTTAGGGGCAACTAATGAAAAACTGTTTTTT.

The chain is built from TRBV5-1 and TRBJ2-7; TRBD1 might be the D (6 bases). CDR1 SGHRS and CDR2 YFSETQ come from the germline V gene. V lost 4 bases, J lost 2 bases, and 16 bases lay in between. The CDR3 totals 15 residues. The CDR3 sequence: CASSTGTLNTYEQYF. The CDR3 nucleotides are TGCGCCAGCAGCACCGGGACACTGAATACCTACGAGCAGTACTTC.

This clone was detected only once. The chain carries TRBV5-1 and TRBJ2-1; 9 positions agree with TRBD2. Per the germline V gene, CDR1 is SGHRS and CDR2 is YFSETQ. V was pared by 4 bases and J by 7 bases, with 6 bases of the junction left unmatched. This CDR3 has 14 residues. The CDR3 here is CASSGTSMGNEQFF. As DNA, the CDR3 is TGCGCCAGCAGCGGGACTAGCATGGGTAATGAGCAGTTCTTC.

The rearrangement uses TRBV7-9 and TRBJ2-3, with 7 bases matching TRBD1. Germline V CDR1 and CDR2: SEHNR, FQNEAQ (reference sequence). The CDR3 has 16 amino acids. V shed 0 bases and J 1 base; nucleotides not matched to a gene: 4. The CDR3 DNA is TGTGCCAGCAGCTTAGCAGGGGGCGCGGGCACAGATACGCAGTATTTT. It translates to CASSLAGGAGTDTQYF. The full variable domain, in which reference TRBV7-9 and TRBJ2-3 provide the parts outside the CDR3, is DTGVSQNPRHKITKRGQNVTFRCDPISEHNRLYWYRQTLGQGPEFLTYFQNEAQLEKSRLLSDRFSAERPKGSFSTLEIQRTEQGDSAMYLCASSLAGGAGTDTQYFGPGTRLTVL.

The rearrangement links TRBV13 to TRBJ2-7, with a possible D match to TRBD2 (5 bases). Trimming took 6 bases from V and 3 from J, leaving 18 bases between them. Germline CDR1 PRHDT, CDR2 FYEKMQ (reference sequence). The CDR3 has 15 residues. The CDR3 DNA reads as TGTGCCAGCAGGTATTACGGTCGGGATATCTACGAGCAGTACTTC. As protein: CASRYYGRDIYEQYF.

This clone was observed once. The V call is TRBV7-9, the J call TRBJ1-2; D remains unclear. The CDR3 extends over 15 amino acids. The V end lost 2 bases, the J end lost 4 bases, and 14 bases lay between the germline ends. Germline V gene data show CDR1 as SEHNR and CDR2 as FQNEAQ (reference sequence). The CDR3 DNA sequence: TGTGCCAGCAGCTTACGGCAGGCTACCACCTATGGCTACACCTTC. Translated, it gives CASSLRQATTYGYTF.

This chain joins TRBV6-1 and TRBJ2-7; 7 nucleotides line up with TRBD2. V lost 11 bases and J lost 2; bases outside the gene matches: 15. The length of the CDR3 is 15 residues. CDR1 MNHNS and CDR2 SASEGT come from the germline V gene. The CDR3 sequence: CAGDGVSGTTYEQYF. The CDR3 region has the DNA TGTGCCGGGGACGGGGTGAGCGGGACCACCTACGAGCAGTACTTC.

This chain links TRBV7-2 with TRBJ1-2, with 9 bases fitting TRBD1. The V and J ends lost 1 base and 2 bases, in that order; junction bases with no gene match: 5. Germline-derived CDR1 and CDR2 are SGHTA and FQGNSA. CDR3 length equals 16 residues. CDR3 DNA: TGTGCCAGCAGCTTAGGACAGGGGGGCGCAAACTATGGCTACACCTTC. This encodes CASSLGQGGANYGYTF.

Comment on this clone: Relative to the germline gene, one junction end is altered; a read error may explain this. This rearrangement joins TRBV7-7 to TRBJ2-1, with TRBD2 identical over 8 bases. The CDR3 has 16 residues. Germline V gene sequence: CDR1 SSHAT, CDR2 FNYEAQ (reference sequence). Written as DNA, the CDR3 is TGTGCTAGCAGCAGAGAGGTAGCGGGACTATACAATGAGCAGTTCTTC. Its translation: CASSREVAGLYNEQFF. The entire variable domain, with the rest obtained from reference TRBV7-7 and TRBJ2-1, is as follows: GAGVSQSPRYKVTKRGQDVTLRCDPISSHATLYWYQQALGQGPEFLTYFNYEAQPDKSGLPSDRFSAERPEGSISTLTIQRTEQRDSAMYRCASSREVAGLYNEQFFGPGTRLTVL.

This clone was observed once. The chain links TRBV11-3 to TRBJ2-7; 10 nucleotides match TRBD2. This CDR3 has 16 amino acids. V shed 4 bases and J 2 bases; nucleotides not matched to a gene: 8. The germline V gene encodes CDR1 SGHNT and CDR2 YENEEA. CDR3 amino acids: CASSSVVSGGPYEQYF. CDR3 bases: TGTGCCAGCAGCTCCGTGGTTAGCGGGGGGCCCTACGAGCAGTACTTC. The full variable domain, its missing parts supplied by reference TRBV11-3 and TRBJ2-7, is EAGVVQSPRYKIIEKKQPVAFWCNPISGHNTLYWYLQNLGQGPELLIRYENEEAVDDSQLPKDRFSAERLKGVDSTLKIQPAELGDSAVYLCASSSVVSGGPYEQYFGPGTRLTVT.

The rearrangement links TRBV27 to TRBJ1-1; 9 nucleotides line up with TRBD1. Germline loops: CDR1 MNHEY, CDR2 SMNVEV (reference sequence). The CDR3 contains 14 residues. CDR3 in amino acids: CPGQGTSPNTEAFF. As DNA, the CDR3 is TGTCCTGGACAGGGGACTTCTCCGAACACTGAAGCTTTCTTT.

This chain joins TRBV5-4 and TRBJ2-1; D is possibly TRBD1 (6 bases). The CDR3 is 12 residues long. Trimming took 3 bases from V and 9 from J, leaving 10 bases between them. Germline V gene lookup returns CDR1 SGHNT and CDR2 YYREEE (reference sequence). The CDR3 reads CASSSPDSEQFF. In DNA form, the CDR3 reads TGTGCCAGCAGCTCCCCGGACAGTGAGCAGTTCTTC.

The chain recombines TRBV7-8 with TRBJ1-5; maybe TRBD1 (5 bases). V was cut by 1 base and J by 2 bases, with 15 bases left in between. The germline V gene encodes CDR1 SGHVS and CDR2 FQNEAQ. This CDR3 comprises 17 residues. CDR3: CASSLVGRVVGNQPQHF. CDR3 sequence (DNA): TGTGCCAGCAGCTTAGTCGGCAGGGTGGTGGGCAATCAGCCCCAGCATTTT.

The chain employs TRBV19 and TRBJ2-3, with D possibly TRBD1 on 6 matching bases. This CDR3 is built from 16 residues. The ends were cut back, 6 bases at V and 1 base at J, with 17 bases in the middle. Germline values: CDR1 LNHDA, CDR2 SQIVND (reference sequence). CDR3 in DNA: TGTGCCAGTAGAGGGGGAGTATCTACTCGCACAGATACGCAGTATTTT. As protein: CASRGGVSTRTDTQYF.

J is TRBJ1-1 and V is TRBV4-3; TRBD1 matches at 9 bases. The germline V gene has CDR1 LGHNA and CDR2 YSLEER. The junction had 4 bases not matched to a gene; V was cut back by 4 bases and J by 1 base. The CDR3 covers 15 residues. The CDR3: CASSPTGQGNTEAFF. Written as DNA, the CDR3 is TGCGCCAGCAGCCCAACGGGACAGGGGAACACTGAAGCTTTCTTT.

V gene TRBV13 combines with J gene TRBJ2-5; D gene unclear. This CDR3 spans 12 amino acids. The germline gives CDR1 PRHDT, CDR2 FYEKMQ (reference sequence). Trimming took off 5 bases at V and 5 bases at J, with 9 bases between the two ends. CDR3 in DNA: TGTGCCAGCAGCCCCATGCGGGAGACCCAGTACTTC. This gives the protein CASSPMRETQYF. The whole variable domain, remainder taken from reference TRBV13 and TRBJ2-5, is AAGVIQSPRHLIKEKRETATLKCYPIPRHDTVYWYQQGPGQDPQFLISFYEKMQSDKGSIPDRFSAQQFSDYHSELNMSSLELGDSALYFCASSPMRETQYFGPGTRLLVL.

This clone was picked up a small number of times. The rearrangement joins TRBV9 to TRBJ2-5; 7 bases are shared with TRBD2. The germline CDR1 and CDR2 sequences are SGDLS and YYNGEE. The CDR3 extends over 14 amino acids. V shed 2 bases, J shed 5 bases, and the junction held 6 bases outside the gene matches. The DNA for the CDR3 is TGTGCCAGCAGCGTCAGCGGGACGGTCGAGACCCAGTACTTC. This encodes CASSVSGTVETQYF.

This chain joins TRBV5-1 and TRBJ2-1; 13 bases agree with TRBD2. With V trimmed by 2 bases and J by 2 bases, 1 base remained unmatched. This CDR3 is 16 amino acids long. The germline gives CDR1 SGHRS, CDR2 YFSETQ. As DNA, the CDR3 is TGCGCCAGCAGCTTAGGACTAGCGGGGGCCTACAATGAGCAGTTCTTC. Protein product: CASSLGLAGAYNEQFF. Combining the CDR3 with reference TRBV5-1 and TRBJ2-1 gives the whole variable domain KAGVTQTPRYLIKTRGQQVTLSCSPISGHRSVSWYQQTPGQGLQFLFEYFSETQRNKGNFPGRFSGRQFSNSRSEMNVSTLELGDSALYLCASSLGLAGAYNEQFFGPGTRLTVL.

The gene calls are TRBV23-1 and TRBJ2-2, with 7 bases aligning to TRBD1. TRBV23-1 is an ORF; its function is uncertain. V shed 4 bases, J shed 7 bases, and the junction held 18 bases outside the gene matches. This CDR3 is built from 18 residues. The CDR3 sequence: CASSPMDRSGPKGGELFF. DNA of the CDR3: TGCGCCAGCAGTCCCATGGACAGGTCTGGCCCTAAGGGCGGGGAGCTGTTTTTT.

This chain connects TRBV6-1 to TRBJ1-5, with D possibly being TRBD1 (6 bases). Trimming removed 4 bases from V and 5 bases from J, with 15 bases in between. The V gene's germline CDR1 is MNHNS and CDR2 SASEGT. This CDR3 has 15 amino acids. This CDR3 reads CASSAAGAGHQPQHF. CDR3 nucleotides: TGTGCCAGCAGTGCCGCAGGGGCAGGTCATCAGCCCCAGCATTTT.

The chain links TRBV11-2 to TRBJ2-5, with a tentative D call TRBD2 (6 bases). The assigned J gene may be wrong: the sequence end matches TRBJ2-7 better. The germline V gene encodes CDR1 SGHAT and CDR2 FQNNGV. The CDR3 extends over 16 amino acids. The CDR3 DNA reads TGTGCCAGCAGCCCGCGGGGAGCCTCAGAAAACTACGAGCAGTACTTC. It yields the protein CASSPRGASENYEQYF.

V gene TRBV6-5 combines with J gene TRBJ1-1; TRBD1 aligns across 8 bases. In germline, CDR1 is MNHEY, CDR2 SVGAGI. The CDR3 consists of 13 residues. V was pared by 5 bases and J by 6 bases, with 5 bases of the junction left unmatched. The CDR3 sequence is CASSPQGVAEAFF. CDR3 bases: TGTGCCAGCAGTCCACAGGGGGTAGCTGAAGCTTTCTTT.

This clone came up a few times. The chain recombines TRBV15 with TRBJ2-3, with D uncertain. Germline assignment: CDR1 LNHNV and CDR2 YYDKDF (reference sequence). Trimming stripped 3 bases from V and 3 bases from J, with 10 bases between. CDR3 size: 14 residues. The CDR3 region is CATSRVLTTDTQYF. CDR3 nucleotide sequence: TGTGCCACCAGCAGGGTCCTAACGACAGATACGCAGTATTTT.

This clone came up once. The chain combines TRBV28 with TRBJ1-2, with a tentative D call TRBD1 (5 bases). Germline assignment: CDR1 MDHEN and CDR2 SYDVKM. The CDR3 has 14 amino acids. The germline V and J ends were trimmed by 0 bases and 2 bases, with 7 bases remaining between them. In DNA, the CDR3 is TGTGCCAGCAGTTTATGGCCAGGGAACTATGGCTACACCTTC. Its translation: CASSLWPGNYGYTF.

CDR3 bases: TGTGCCAGTACCGGGGTGGTCGGAGTTGGTGAAAAACTGTTTTTT. It codes for CASTGVVGVGEKLFF. The chain links TRBV19 to TRBJ1-4; D unresolved. The germline CDR1 and CDR2 sequences are LNHDA and SQIVND (reference sequence). The CDR3 runs to 15 residues. V lost 7 bases to trimming and J lost 7 bases, with 19 bases between them.

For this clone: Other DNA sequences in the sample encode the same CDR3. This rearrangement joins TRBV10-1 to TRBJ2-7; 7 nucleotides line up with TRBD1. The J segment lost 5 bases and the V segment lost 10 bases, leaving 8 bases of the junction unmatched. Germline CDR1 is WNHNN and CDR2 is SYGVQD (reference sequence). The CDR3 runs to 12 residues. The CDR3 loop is CATSDDRDEQYF. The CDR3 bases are TGCGCCACTTCCGATGACAGGGACGAGCAGTACTTC.

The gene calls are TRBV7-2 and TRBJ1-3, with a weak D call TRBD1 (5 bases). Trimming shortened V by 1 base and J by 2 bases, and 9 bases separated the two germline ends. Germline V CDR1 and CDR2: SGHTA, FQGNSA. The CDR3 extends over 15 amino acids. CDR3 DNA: TGTGCCAGCAGCTTAGTTTCAGGGCCTGGAAACACCATATATTTT. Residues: CASSLVSGPGNTIYF.